The rows below give T cell receptor beta chains drawn from one sample of a study of cytomegalovirus exposure and HLA in healthy donors. Profiling relied on immunoSEQ multiplex PCR, and the TCRdb table lists in-frame clones only, not all of them. The repertoire includes 80,000 to 100,000 clones, 63% of them detected once, and 15% sits in the top ten. The sample comprised PBMCs. The receptor source for this set is a woman in her forties in good health and CMV-seropositive. Both conserved end residues are part of each CDR3. The D gene is left open where the match is weak. For some rows the clone size is stated as once, few or many, or as a class when expanded; others skip it.

j_call: TRBJ2-2
clone_size: few
v_call: TRBV18
d_call: TRBD1
cdr3_nt: TGTGCCAGCTCAGTTGACAGGGTGAACACCGGGGAGCTGTTTTTT
cdr3_aa: CASSVDRVNTGELFF

j_call: TRBJ1-2
clone_size: .
v_call: TRBV11-2
d_call: .
cdr3_nt: TGTGCCAGCAGCATGGAGGGGAATGGCTACACCTTC
cdr3_aa: CASSMEGNGYTF

j_call: TRBJ1-1
clone_size: .
v_call: TRBV7-3
d_call: .
cdr3_nt: TGTGCCAGCCTCGCCGGGATGAACACTGAAGCTTTCTTT
cdr3_aa: CASLAGMNTEAFF

j_call: TRBJ1-2
clone_size: .
v_call: TRBV28
d_call: TRBD1
cdr3_nt: TGTGCCAGCAGGTTAAGGACAGGGGGAAGAGGCTACACCTTC
cdr3_aa: CASRLRTGGRGYTF

j_call: TRBJ1-3
clone_size: .
v_call: TRBV28
d_call: .
cdr3_nt: TGTGCCAGCGGAGAGGTAACAGGGAACTCTGGAAACACCATATATTTT
cdr3_aa: CASGEVTGNSGNTIYF

j_call: TRBJ2-7
clone_size: few
v_call: TRBV28
d_call: TRBD2
cdr3_nt: TGTGCCAGCAGTTTTCTAGCGGAGAATTACGAGCAGTACTTC
cdr3_aa: CASSFLAENYEQYF

j_call: TRBJ2-1
clone_size: .
v_call: TRBV12-5
d_call: .
cdr3_nt: TGTGCTAGTGCTGAGAGGGTAGAGCAGTTCTTC
cdr3_aa: CASAERVEQFF

j_call: TRBJ2-2
clone_size: .
v_call: TRBV4-2
d_call: TRBD2
cdr3_nt: TGTGCCAGCAGCCAAGGACCACTAGCGGGGTACACCGGGGAGCTGTTTTTT
cdr3_aa: CASSQGPLAGYTGELFF

j_call: TRBJ2-4
clone_size: .
v_call: TRBV27
d_call: TRBD1
cdr3_nt: TGTGCCAGCAGTTTAAACGGGGGACAGGGAAACATTCAGTACTTC
cdr3_aa: CASSLNGGQGNIQYF

j_call: TRBJ2-1
clone_size: once
v_call: TRBV28
d_call: .
cdr3_nt: TGTGCCAGCAGAGGGGGAGAGGCCAACAATGAGCAGTTCTTC
cdr3_aa: CASRGGEANNEQFF

j_call: TRBJ2-2
clone_size: .
v_call: TRBV28
d_call: TRBD2
cdr3_nt: TGTGCCAGCAGACCTAGCGGGAGCAGCACCGGGGAGCTGTTTTTT
cdr3_aa: CASRPSGSSTGELFF

j_call: TRBJ2-5
clone_size: .
v_call: TRBV28
d_call: .
cdr3_nt: TGTGCCAGCAGTACACCCGGGGAGACCCAGTACTTC
cdr3_aa: CASSTPGETQYF

j_call: TRBJ1-2
clone_size: .
v_call: TRBV10-3
d_call: .
cdr3_nt: TGTGCCATCAGTGAGTCAGGGGCTAACTATGGCTACACCTTC
cdr3_aa: CAISESGANYGYTF

j_call: TRBJ2-1
clone_size: .
v_call: TRBV7-2
d_call: .
cdr3_nt: TGTGCCAGCAGCCTGGACCCCCTGATCGCGGGCTCCTACAATGAGCAGTTCTTC
cdr3_aa: CASSLDPLIAGSYNEQFF

j_call: TRBJ1-1
clone_size: .
v_call: TRBV7-2
d_call: TRBD1
cdr3_nt: TGTGCCAGCAGCTCGGGACAGGGCTACACTGAAGCTTTCTTT
cdr3_aa: CASSSGQGYTEAFF

j_call: TRBJ1-1
clone_size: .
v_call: TRBV6-5
d_call: TRBD1
cdr3_nt: TGTGCCAGCAGTTACCGCCAGGGGGAGGCTGAAGCTTTCTTT
cdr3_aa: CASSYRQGEAEAFF

j_call: TRBJ2-1
clone_size: few
v_call: TRBV4-3
d_call: .
cdr3_nt: TGCGCCAGCAGCCAAGATCGCGCTTCTTACAATGAGCAGTTCTTC
cdr3_aa: CASSQDRASYNEQFF

j_call: TRBJ1-1
clone_size: once
v_call: TRBV7-2
d_call: .
cdr3_nt: TGTGCCAGCAGCTTAGATGTGGCGAACACTGAAGCTTTCTTT
cdr3_aa: CASSLDVANTEAFF

j_call: TRBJ2-7
clone_size: few
v_call: TRBV7-2
d_call: .
cdr3_nt: TGTGCCAGCAGCCAATTCGGGCAGGGCCACGAGCAGTACTTC
cdr3_aa: CASSQFGQGHEQYF

j_call: TRBJ2-7
clone_size: .
v_call: TRBV7-9
d_call: .
cdr3_nt: TGTGCCAGCAGCTCGACTGCACCTCCCTCTTACGAGCAGTACTTC
cdr3_aa: CASSSTAPPSYEQYF

j_call: TRBJ2-7
clone_size: few
v_call: TRBV30
d_call: TRBD2
cdr3_nt: TGTGCCTGCCTAACGGGCTTACGCGGGAGCTACGAGCAGTACTTC
cdr3_aa: CACLTGLRGSYEQYF

j_call: TRBJ2-2
clone_size: .
v_call: TRBV5-1
d_call: TRBD2
cdr3_nt: TGCGCCAGCAGCTTTTACGGGCTAGCGGGAGGGCCCGGGGAGCTGTTTTTT
cdr3_aa: CASSFYGLAGGPGELFF

j_call: TRBJ2-7
clone_size: .
v_call: TRBV28
d_call: .
cdr3_nt: TGTGCCAGCAGTCCCCCCGGGGGGCCGTCCTACGAGCAGTACTTC
cdr3_aa: CASSPPGGPSYEQYF

j_call: TRBJ1-1
clone_size: .
v_call: TRBV27
d_call: .
cdr3_nt: TGTGCCAGCAGTTGGTCGGGGAACACTGAAGCTTTCTTT
cdr3_aa: CASSWSGNTEAFF

j_call: TRBJ1-3
clone_size: .
v_call: TRBV4-3
d_call: TRBD1
cdr3_nt: TGCGCCAGCTCTCTGGGACAGGGATACTTCAAATCTGGAAACACCATATATTTT
cdr3_aa: CASSLGQGYFKSGNTIYF

j_call: TRBJ2-2
clone_size: .
v_call: TRBV29-1
d_call: TRBD1
cdr3_nt: TGCAGCGTTGACCAGGGGGCGGCCGGGGAGCTGTTTTTT
cdr3_aa: CSVDQGAAGELFF

j_call: TRBJ2-1
clone_size: few
v_call: TRBV5-6
d_call: TRBD1
cdr3_nt: TGTGCCAGCAGCCCCGGGACAGGGTGGAATGAGCAGTTCTTC
cdr3_aa: CASSPGTGWNEQFF

j_call: TRBJ1-1
clone_size: .
v_call: TRBV7-9
d_call: .
cdr3_nt: TGTGCCAGCAGCCCTCCCCAGGGGAACACTGAAGCTTTCTTT
cdr3_aa: CASSPPQGNTEAFF

j_call: TRBJ2-3
clone_size: .
v_call: TRBV27
d_call: TRBD2
cdr3_nt: TGTGCCAGCAGTACGGGACTAGCGGGACCCACAGATACGCAGTATTTT
cdr3_aa: CASSTGLAGPTDTQYF

j_call: TRBJ1-2
clone_size: .
v_call: TRBV6-1
d_call: TRBD1
cdr3_nt: TGTGCCAGCAGTCCAAAGACAGGGGTAAACTATGGCTACACCTTC
cdr3_aa: CASSPKTGVNYGYTF